This T cell receptor beta chain is from a study of blood T cell repertoires in COVID-19. Turning to the study itself: Specimens from acute and convalescent COVID-19 originated in the United States, Italy and Spain. Sample material is recorded as cDNA or gDNA derived from T cells, B-cell-depleted T cells, or PBMCs.

The germline V and J ends were trimmed by 5 bases and 0 bases, with 10 bases remaining between them. Looked up from germline, CDR1 is SEHNR and CDR2 is FQNEAQ (reference sequence). The CDR3 sequence is 14 residues long. Per the study methods: Estimation of nucleated cell counts relied on the amplification of reference gene primers. Clones were sequenced by immunoSEQ multiplex PCR, and TCRdb holds only the in-frame ones, with some missing. V and J calls and clone size follow that table, whereas D and trimming were derived from the DNA. There are about 130,000 clones in the sample; 85% occur only once, and 27% lies in the top ten.

The receptor comes from an elderly woman with acute or convalescent COVID-19. The V and J genes are TRBV7-9 and TRBJ1-1; D call uncertain. The sequenced sample consisted of peripheral blood. The CDR3 DNA follows: TGTGCCAGCAGCGGGAGGACTATGAACACTGAAGCTTTCTTT. Translating it yields CASSGRTMNTEAFF.